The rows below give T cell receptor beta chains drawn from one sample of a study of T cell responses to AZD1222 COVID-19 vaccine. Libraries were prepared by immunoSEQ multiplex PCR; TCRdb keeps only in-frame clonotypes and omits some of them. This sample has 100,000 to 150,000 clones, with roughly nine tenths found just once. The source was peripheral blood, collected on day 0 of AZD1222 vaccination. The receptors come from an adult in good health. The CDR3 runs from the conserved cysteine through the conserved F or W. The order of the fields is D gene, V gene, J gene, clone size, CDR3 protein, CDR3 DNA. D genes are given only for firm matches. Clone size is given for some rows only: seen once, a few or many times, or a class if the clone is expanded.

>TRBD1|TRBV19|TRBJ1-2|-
CASSMGTGGANGYTF
TGTGCCAGTAGTATGGGGACAGGGGGCGCAAATGGCTACACCTTC
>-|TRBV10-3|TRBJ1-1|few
CAISESFGGENTEAFF
TGTGCCATCAGTGAGTCGTTTGGGGGGGAGAACACTGAAGCTTTCTTT
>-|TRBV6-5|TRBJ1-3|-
CASSYLPDRGTIYF
TGTGCCAGCAGTTACTTACCGGACAGAGGCACCATATATTTT
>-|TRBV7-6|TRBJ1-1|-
CASSLAVGGNTEAFF
TGTGCCAGCAGCTTAGCGGTTGGAGGGAACACTGAAGCTTTCTTT
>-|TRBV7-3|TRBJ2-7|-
CASSLGDSTAYEQYF
TGTGCCAGCAGCTTAGGGGACTCAACAGCCTACGAGCAGTACTTC
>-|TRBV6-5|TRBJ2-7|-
CASSYRKFSYEQYF
TGTGCCAGCAGTTACAGGAAATTTTCCTACGAGCAGTACTTC
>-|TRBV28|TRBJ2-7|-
CASTRPGTYEQYF
TGTGCCAGCACCCGGCCAGGGACATACGAGCAGTACTTC
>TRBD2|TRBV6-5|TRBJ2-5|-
CASSYHAGGQETQYF
TGTGCCAGCAGTTACCACGCGGGAGGACAAGAGACCCAGTACTTC
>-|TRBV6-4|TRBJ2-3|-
CASSDSSFTDTQYF
TGTGCCAGCAGTGACTCGAGTTTCACAGATACGCAGTATTTT
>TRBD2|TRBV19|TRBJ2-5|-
CASSIFASGSVRETQYF
TGTGCCAGTAGTATCTTTGCTAGCGGGAGCGTACGGGAGACCCAGTACTTC
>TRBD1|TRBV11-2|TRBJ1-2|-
CASSLPWAGTGDGYTF
TGTGCCAGCAGCTTACCGTGGGCCGGGACAGGGGACGGCTACACCTTC
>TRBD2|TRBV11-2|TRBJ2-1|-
CASSSRLASFYNEQFF
TGTGCCAGCAGCTCCAGACTAGCGTCCTTTTACAATGAGCAGTTCTTC
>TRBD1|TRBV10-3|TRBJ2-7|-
CAIRPGQGIHEQYF
TGTGCCATCAGGCCGGGACAGGGGATCCACGAGCAGTACTTC
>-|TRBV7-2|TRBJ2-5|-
CASSSPVTWETQYF
TGTGCCAGCAGCTCCCCCGTGACCTGGGAGACCCAGTACTTC
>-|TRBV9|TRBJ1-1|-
CASSVSTSNYEAFF
TGTGCCAGCAGCGTTTCTACATCTAATTATGAAGCTTTCTTT
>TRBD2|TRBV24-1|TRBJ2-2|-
CATSVSGRGLIGELFF
TGTGCCACCAGTGTTAGCGGGAGGGGTCTTATCGGGGAGCTGTTTTTT
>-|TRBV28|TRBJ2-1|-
CASRTESYNEQFF
TGTGCCAGCAGGACAGAGAGCTACAATGAGCAGTTCTTC
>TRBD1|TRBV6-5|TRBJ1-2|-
CASRLRKQGYYGYTF
TGTGCCAGCAGGTTACGGAAACAGGGGTATTATGGCTACACCTTC
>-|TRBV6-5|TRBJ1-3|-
CASSYQGSSSGNTIYF
TGTGCCAGCAGTTACCAAGGATCAAGCTCTGGAAACACCATATATTTT
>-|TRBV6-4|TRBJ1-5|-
CASSPGGDQPQHF
TGTGCCAGCAGCCCTGGGGGTGATCAGCCCCAGCATTTT
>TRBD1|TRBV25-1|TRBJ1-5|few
CASSVDRAGGQPQHF
TGTGCCAGCAGTGTCGACAGGGCTGGCGGTCAGCCCCAGCATTTT
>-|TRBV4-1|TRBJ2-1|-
CASSQGKLGQFF
TGCGCCAGCAGCCAAGGAAAACTAGGCCAGTTCTTC
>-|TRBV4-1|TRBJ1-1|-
CASSQGYRNTEAFF
TGCGCCAGCAGCCAGGGGTACAGGAACACTGAAGCTTTCTTT
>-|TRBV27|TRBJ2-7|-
CASSLGSGNYEQYF
TGTGCCAGCAGTTTGGGTAGCGGAAACTACGAGCAGTACTTC
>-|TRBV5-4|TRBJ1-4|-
CASSSTSLNEKLFF
TGTGCCAGCAGCTCAACTTCCCTGAATGAAAAACTGTTTTTT
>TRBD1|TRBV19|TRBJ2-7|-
CASNTGTDEQYF
TGTGCCAGTAATACCGGGACAGACGAGCAGTACTTC
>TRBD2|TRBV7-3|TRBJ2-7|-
CASSPTSGRFYEQYF
TGTGCCAGCAGCCCAACTAGCGGGAGGTTCTACGAGCAGTACTTC
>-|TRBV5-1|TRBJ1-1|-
CASSPSRVATEAFF
TGCGCCAGCAGCCCTAGCCGGGTAGCCACTGAAGCTTTCTTT
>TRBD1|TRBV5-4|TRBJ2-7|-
CASRDRVESEQYF
TGTGCCAGCAGGGACAGGGTGGAAAGCGAGCAGTACTTC
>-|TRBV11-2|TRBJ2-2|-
CASSLRGAGELFF
TGTGCCAGCAGCCTACGCGGGGCCGGGGAGCTGTTTTTT
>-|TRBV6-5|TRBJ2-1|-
CASSFDSYNEQFF
TGTGCCAGCAGTTTCGACAGTTACAATGAGCAGTTCTTC
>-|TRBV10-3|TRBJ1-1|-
CAIRGRLGVMNTEAFF
TGTGCCATCCGAGGCAGATTAGGGGTAATGAACACTGAAGCTTTCTTT
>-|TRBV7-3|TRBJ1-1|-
CASSLGRVVAFF
TGTGCCAGCAGCTTGGGACGGGTGGTAGCTTTCTTT
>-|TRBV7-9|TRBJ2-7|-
CASSWGGRSYEQYF
TGTGCCAGCAGCTGGGGAGGTCGATCCTACGAGCAGTACTTC
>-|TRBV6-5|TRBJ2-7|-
CANQDRIYYPYEQYF
TGTGCCAACCAAGACAGGATCTACTATCCCTACGAGCAGTACTTC
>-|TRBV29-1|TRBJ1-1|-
CSVERSEAFF
TGCAGCGTTGAAAGGTCCGAAGCTTTCTTT